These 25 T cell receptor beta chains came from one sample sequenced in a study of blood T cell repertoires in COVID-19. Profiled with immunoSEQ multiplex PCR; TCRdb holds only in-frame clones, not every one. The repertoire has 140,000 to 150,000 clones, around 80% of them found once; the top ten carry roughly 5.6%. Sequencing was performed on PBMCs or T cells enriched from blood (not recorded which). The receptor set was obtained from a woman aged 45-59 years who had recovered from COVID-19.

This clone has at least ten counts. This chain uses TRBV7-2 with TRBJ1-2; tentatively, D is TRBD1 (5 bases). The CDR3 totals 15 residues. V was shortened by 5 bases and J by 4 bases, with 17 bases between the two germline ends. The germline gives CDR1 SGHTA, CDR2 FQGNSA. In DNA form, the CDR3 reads TGTGCCAGCAGCCCGACGGTGGGGCAGGGCTATGGCTACACCTTC. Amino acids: CASSPTVGQGYGYTF.

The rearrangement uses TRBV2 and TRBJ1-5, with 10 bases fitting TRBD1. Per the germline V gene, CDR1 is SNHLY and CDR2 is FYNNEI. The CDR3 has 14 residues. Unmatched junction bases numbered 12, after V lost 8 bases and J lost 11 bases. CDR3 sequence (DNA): TGTGCCAGCCAGCCCGGGACAGGGGAAAGAGCCCAGCATTTT. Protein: CASQPGTGERAQHF.

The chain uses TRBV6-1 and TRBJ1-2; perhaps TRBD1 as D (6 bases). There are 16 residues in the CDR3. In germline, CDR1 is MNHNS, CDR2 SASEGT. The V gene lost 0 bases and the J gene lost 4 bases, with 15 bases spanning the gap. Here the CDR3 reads CASSEALGQGGYGYTF. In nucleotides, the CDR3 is TGTGCCAGCAGTGAAGCGCTCGGCCAAGGGGGCTATGGCTACACCTTC.

The CDR3 DNA reads as TGTGCCAGTAGCCGCCGTGGGGCCTCCAACTATGGCTACACCTTC. It specifies CASSRRGASNYGYTF. This rearrangement joins TRBV19 to TRBJ1-2; tentatively, D is TRBD1 (5 bases). Trimming removed 6 bases at V and 2 bases at J, with 16 bases between. CDR1 and CDR2 (germline): LNHDA, SQIVND (reference sequence). The CDR3 consists of 15 residues.

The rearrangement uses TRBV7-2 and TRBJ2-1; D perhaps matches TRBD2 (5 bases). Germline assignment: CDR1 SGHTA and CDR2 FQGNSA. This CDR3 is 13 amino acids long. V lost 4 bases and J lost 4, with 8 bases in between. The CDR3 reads CASSSDYYNEQFF. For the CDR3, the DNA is TGTGCCAGCAGCTCTGACTATTACAATGAGCAGTTCTTC. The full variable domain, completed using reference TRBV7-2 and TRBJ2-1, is GAGVSQSPSNKVTEKGKDVELRCDPISGHTALYWYRQSLGQGLEFLIYFQGNSAPDKSGLPSDRFSAERTGGSVSTLTIQRTQQEDSAVYLCASSSDYYNEQFFGPGTRLTVL.

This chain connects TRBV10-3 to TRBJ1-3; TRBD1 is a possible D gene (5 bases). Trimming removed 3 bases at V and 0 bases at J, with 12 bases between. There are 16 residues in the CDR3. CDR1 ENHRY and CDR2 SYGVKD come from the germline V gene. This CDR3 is CAISEPQASSGNTIYF. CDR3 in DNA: TGTGCCATCAGTGAACCACAGGCCAGCTCTGGAAACACCATATATTTT.

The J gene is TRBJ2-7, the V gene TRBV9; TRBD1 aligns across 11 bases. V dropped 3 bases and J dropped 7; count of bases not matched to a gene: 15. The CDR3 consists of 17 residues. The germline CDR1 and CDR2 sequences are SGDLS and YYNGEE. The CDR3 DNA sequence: TGTGCCAGCAGCGAGGCCCCCCCTGGACAGGGGGCGAGTGAGCAGTACTTC. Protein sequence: CASSEAPPGQGASEQYF.

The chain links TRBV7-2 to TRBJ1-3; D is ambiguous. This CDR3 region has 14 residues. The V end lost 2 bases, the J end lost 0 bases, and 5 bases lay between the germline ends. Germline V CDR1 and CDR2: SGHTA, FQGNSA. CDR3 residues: CASSLWLSGNTIYF. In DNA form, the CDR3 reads TGTGCCAGCAGCTTATGGCTCTCTGGAAACACCATATATTTT.

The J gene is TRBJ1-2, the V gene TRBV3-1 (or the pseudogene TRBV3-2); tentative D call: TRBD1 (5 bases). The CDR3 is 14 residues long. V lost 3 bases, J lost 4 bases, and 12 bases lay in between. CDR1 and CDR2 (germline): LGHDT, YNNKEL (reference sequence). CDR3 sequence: CASSQALTAYGYTF. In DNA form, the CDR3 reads TGTGCCAGCAGCCAGGCTCTGACAGCCTATGGCTACACCTTC.

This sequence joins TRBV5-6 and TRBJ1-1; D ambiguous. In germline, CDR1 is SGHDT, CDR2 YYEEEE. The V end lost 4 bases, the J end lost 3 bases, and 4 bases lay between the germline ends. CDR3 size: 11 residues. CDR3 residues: CASSLHTEAFF. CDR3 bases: TGTGCCAGCAGCCTCCACACTGAAGCTTTCTTT.

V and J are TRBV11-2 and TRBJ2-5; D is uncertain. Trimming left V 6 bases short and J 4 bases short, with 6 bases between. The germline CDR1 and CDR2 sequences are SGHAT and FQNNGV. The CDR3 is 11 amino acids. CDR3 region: CASSSGETQYF. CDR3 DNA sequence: TGTGCCAGCAGTTCCGGAGAGACCCAGTACTTC.

The CDR3 is CASSDRGLGAFF. The CDR3 DNA follows: TGTGCCAGCAGTGACAGGGGGCTGGGCGCTTTCTTT. The chain recombines TRBV2 with TRBJ1-1; 8 nucleotides agree with TRBD1. V shed 3 bases and J 11 bases; nucleotides not matched to a gene: 5. The CDR3 consists of 12 residues. Germline V gene sequence: CDR1 SNHLY, CDR2 FYNNEI.

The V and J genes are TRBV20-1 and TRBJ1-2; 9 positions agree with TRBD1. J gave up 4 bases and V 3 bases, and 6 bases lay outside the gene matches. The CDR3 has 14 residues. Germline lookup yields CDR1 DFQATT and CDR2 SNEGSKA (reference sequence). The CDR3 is CSASQDRGSYGYTF. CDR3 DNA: TGCAGTGCTAGTCAGGACAGGGGATCCTATGGCTACACCTTC.

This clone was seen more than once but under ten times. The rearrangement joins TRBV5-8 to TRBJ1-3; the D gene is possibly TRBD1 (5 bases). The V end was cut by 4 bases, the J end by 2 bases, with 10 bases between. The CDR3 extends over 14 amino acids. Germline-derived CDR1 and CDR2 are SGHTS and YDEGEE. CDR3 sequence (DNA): TGTGCCAGCAGCGTAGACAGCCCTGGAAACACCATATATTTT. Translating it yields CASSVDSPGNTIYF.

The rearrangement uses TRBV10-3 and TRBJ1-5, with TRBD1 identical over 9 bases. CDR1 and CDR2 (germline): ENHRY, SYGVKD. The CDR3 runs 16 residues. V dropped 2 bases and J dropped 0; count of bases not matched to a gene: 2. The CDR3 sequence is CAISEGTGFSNQPQHF. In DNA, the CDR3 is TGTGCCATCAGTGAGGGGACAGGGTTTAGCAATCAGCCCCAGCATTTT.

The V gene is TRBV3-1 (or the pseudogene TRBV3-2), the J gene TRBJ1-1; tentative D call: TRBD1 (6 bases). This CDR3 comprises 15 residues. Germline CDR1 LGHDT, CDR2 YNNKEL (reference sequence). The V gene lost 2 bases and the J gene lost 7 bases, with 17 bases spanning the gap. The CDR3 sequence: CASSQPLRGTSEAFF. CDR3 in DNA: TGTGCCAGCAGCCAACCATTAAGAGGGACAAGTGAAGCTTTCTTT.

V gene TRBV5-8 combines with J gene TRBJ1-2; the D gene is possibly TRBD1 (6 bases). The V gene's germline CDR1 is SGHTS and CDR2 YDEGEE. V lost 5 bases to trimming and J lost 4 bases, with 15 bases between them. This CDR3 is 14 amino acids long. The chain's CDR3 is CASRPTGYTYGYTF. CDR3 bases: TGTGCCAGCAGACCCACAGGGTATACCTATGGCTACACCTTC.

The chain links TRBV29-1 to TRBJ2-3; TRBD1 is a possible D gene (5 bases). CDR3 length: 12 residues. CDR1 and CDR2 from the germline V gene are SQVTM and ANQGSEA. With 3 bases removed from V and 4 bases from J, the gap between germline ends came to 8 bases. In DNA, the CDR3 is TGCAGCGTTGATCAGGGCGCAGATACGCAGTATTTT. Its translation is CSVDQGADTQYF.

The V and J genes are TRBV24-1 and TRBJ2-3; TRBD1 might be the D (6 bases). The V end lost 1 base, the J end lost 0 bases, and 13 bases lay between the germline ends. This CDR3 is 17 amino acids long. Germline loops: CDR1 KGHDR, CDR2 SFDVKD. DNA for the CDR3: TGTGCCACCAGTGATTTTCCAGGGGTTGGGAGCACAGATACGCAGTATTTT. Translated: CATSDFPGVGSTDTQYF.

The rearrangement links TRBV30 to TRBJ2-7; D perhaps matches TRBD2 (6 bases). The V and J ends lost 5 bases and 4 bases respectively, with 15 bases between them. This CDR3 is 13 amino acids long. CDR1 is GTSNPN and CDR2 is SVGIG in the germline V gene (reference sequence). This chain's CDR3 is CAWQGSGVYEQYF. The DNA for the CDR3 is TGTGCCTGGCAAGGGTCGGGGGTGTACGAGCAGTACTTC.

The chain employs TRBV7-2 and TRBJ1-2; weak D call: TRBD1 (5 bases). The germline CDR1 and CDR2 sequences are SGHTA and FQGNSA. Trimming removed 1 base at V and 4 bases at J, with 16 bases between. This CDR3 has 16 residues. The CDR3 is CASSLVSGTSGYGYTF. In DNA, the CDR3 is TGTGCCAGCAGCTTAGTTTCGGGGACTTCGGGCTATGGCTACACCTTC. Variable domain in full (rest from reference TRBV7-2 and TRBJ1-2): GAGVSQSPSNKVTEKGKDVELRCDPISGHTALYWYRQSLGQGLEFLIYFQGNSAPDKSGLPSDRFSAERTGGSVSTLTIQRTQQEDSAVYLCASSLVSGTSGYGYTFGSGTRLTVV.

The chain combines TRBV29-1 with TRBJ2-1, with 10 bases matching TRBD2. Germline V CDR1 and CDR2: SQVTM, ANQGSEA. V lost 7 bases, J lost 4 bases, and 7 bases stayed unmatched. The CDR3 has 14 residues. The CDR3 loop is CSASGSGGYNEQFF. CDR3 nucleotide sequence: TGCAGCGCTTCGGGTAGCGGGGGGTACAATGAGCAGTTCTTC.

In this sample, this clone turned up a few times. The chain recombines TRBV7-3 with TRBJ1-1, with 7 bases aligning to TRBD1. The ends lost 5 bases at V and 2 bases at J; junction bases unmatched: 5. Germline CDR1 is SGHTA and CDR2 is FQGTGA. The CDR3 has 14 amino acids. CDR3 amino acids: CASSDGTANTEAFF. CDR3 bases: TGTGCCAGCAGCGACGGGACAGCTAACACTGAAGCTTTCTTT.

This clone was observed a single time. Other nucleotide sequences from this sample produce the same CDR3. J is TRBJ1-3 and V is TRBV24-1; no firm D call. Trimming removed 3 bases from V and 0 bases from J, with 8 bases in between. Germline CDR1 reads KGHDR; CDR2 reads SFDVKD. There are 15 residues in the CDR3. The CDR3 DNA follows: TGTGCCACCAGTGATCCCCGGGGCTCTGGAAACACCATATATTTT. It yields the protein CATSDPRGSGNTIYF.

The CDR3 here is CASRLGTGGDINQPQHF. The CDR3 DNA follows: TGCGCCAGCAGACTTGGGACAGGGGGAGATATTAATCAGCCCCAGCATTTT. The chain recombines TRBV5-1 with TRBJ1-5, with TRBD1 matching 11 bases. The CDR3 covers 17 residues. Germline CDR1 reads SGHRS; CDR2 reads YFSETQ. V lost 5 bases to trimming and J lost 4 bases; unmatched junction nucleotides: 11.